The rows below give T cell receptor beta chains drawn from one sample of a study. MiXCR, applied by TCRdb to the 5' RACE reads, yields one record per CDR3 protein. Found here are 5,800 or so distinct CDR3 sequences, just over 30% of them singletons; the top ten hold about 7.3%. Sequences were obtained from memory CD4+ T cells sorted from a lymph node. Every receptor here comes from a female donor with breast cancer. Both conserved end residues are part of each CDR3. The D gene is left open where the match is weak. The size entry is marked missing in some rows and otherwise reads once, few, many or a size class.

>15|TRBV5-1|TRBJ2-5|many|-
CASSLRRTAQETQYF
TGCGCCAGCAGCTTGAGAAGGACAGCCCAAGAGACCCAGTACTTC
>15|TRBV7-2|TRBJ1-1|-|-
CASSITTGQNTEAFF
TGTGCCAGCAGCATCACGACAGGCCAGAACACTGAGGCTTTCTTT
>14|TRBV15|TRBJ2-1|many|-
CATSIPRRANEQFF
TGTGCCACCAGCATCCCCCGAAGGGCGAATGAGCAGTTCTTC
>15|TRBV5-6|TRBJ2-7|medium-sized|TRBD2
CASSSLSGGKDEQYF
TGTGCCAGCAGCTCCCTTAGCGGGGGTAAAGACGAGCAGTACTTC
>13|TRBV12-3/TRBV12-4|TRBJ1-5|medium-sized|-
CASSLGHGQPQHF
TGTGCCAGCAGTTTGGGACACGGTCAGCCCCAGCATTTT
>16|TRBV4-1|TRBJ2-7|-|-
CASSQDNRESSYEQYF
TGCGCCAGCAGCCAAGATAACAGGGAGAGCTCCTACGAGCAGTACTTC
>15|TRBV4-1|TRBJ2-1|-|TRBD2
CASGQRGGDSNEQFF
TGCGCCAGCGGCCAGAGGGGAGGGGATAGCAATGAGCAGTTCTTC
>15|TRBV18|TRBJ1-5|many|-
CASSAGADNGQPQHF
TGTGCCAGCTCAGCGGGGGCGGACAATGGACAGCCCCAGCATTTT
>14|TRBV5-5|TRBJ2-7|once|-
CASSSLPGTYEQYF
TGTGCCAGCAGCTCCCTACCAGGGACCTACGAGCAGTACTTC
>13|TRBV19|TRBJ1-6|-|TRBD1
CASTDRARSPLHF
TGTGCCAGTACGGACAGGGCACGGTCACCCCTCCACTTT
>14|TRBV4-2|TRBJ2-5|-|-
CASSLPGIGETQYF
TGTGCCAGCAGCCTTCCAGGGATCGGGGAGACCCAGTACTTC
>15|TRBV13|TRBJ2-7|-|-
CASSLGGLSSYEQYF
TGTGCCAGCAGCTTAGGCGGCTTGAGCTCCTACGAGCAGTACTTC
>11|TRBV11-2|TRBJ2-5|medium-sized|-
CASSFQETQYF
TGTGCCAGCAGCTTCCAAGAGACCCAGTACTTC
>15|TRBV9|TRBJ2-7|once|-
CASSVQEGRSYEQYF
TGTGCTAGCAGCGTACAGGAGGGTCGCTCCTACGAGCAGTACTTC
>15|TRBV5-1|TRBJ2-3|few|TRBD2
CASSPASGSTDTQYF
TGCGCCAGCAGCCCAGCTAGCGGATCCACAGATACGCAGTATTTT
>16|TRBV7-6|TRBJ2-3|-|TRBD2
CASRGLAGKEGDTQYF
TGTGCCAGCCGGGGGCTAGCGGGAAAGGAGGGGGATACGCAGTATTTT
>16|TRBV7-3|TRBJ2-1|-|-
CASNYFRQSLHNEQFF
TGTGCCAGCAACTATTTCAGACAGTCCCTCCACAATGAGCAGTTCTTC
>14|TRBV5-4|TRBJ2-5|-|-
CASSLARGGETQYF
TGTGCCAGCAGCTTGGCCCGAGGCGGGGAGACCCAGTACTTC
>15|TRBV27|TRBJ1-2|large|-
CASSSPGMGRGGYTF
TGTGCCAGCAGTTCCCCAGGGATGGGACGGGGTGGCTACACCTTC
>16|TRBV13|TRBJ1-1|medium-sized|-
CASSLNRITGRTEAFF
TGTGCCAGCAGCTTAAACCGGATAACAGGGAGGACTGAAGCTTTCTTT
>16|TRBV20-1|TRBJ2-2|many|-
CSARDPAAANTGELFF
TGCAGTGCTAGAGATCCCGCGGCCGCGAACACCGGGGAGCTGTTTTTT
>12|TRBV29-1|TRBJ1-3|-|-
CSVETFGNTIYF
TGCAGCGTTGAGACATTTGGAAACACCATATATTTT
>12|TRBV6-1|TRBJ1-4|few|-
CARIWRIEKLFF
TGTGCCAGGATTTGGCGTATTGAAAAACTGTTTTTT
>15|TRBV5-4|TRBJ2-1|-|-
CASSTPRKGFHEQFF
TGTGCCAGCAGCACCCCCCGTAAGGGTTTTCATGAGCAGTTCTTC
>15|TRBV3-1|TRBJ1-2|medium-sized|-
CASSPQMAANYGYTF
TGTGCCAGCAGCCCCCAGATGGCGGCTAACTATGGCTACACCTTC
>13|TRBV20-1|TRBJ2-1|-|TRBD2
CSAVRGSYNEQFF
TGCAGTGCTGTGCGGGGGAGCTACAATGAGCAGTTCTTC
>16|TRBV20-1|TRBJ2-3|many|TRBD2
CSAGTSGSGGTDTQYF
TGCAGTGCTGGGACTAGCGGGAGTGGGGGGACAGATACGCAGTATTTT
>14|TRBV4-3|TRBJ2-7|medium-sized|-
CASSQDLSGYEQYF
TGCGCCAGCAGCCAAGATCTTTCAGGCTACGAGCAGTACTTC
>13|TRBV20-1|TRBJ2-3|few|TRBD2
CSARVGGSDTQYF
TGCAGTGCTAGAGTGGGGGGGTCCGATACGCAGTATTTT
>14|TRBV5-1|TRBJ2-1|medium-sized|-
CASSPGPNSNEQFF
TGCGCCAGCAGCCCGGGACCCAATAGTAATGAGCAGTTCTTC
>15|TRBV20-1|TRBJ2-4|few|-
CSARDLMTPRDIQYF
TGCAGTGCTAGAGATTTGATGACTCCAAGGGACATTCAGTACTTC
>14|TRBV7-9|TRBJ2-1|-|TRBD2
CARGGTSGNNEQFF
TGTGCCAGGGGCGGGACTAGCGGAAACAATGAGCAGTTCTTC
>17|TRBV9|TRBJ2-5|-|TRBD2
CAGSVEASGGARETQYF
TGTGCCGGCAGCGTAGAGGCTAGCGGGGGGGCCCGAGAGACCCAGTACTTC
>14|TRBV6-1|TRBJ1-3|-|-
CASSETSSGNTIYF
TGTGCCAGCAGTGAAACAAGCTCTGGAAACACCATATATTTT
>16|TRBV11-2|TRBJ2-4|many|-
CASSLDRGQAKNIQYF
TGTGCCAGCAGCTTAGATCGGGGGCAAGCCAAAAACATTCAGTACTTC
>13|TRBV6-4|TRBJ2-1|few|-
CASSLVMMGEQFF
TGTGCCAGCAGTCTAGTGATGATGGGTGAGCAGTTCTTC
>14|TRBV5-6|TRBJ2-3|large|-
CASSPRPPTDTQYF
TGTGCCAGCAGCCCCCGGCCCCCGACCGATACGCAGTATTTT
>13|TRBV6-5|TRBJ1-1|medium-sized|-
CASSLQRNTEAFF
TGTGCCAGCAGTTTACAGAGGAACACTGAAGCTTTCTTT
>14|TRBV10-1|TRBJ1-1|many|-
CASSDKAWGTEAFF
TGCGCCAGCAGTGACAAGGCCTGGGGCACTGAAGCTTTCTTT
>14|TRBV20-1|TRBJ2-1|-|-
CSARERISYNEQFF
TGCAGTGCTAGAGAACGGATCTCCTACAATGAGCAGTTCTTC
>15|TRBV9|TRBJ2-2|medium-sized|TRBD1
CASSARTGSTGELFF
TGTGCCAGCAGCGCCCGGACAGGGAGCACCGGGGAGCTGTTTTTT
>15|TRBV27|TRBJ1-1|-|-
CASSSPRGANTEAFF
TGTGCCAGCAGTTCCCCCCGCGGGGCGAACACTGAAGCTTTCTTT
>17|TRBV12-5|TRBJ2-7|-|TRBD2
CASGPQGPGLVRYEQYF
TGTGCTAGTGGTCCACAAGGGCCGGGACTAGTCCGCTACGAGCAGTACTTC
>15|TRBV25-1|TRBJ2-3|many|TRBD1
CASSVGTGLLDTQYF
TGTGCCAGCAGTGTGGGGACAGGGCTTTTGGATACGCAGTATTTT
>16|TRBV11-2|TRBJ2-3|medium-sized|TRBD2
CASSPLGAGGADTQYF
TGTGCCAGCAGCCCCCTGGGAGCGGGAGGGGCAGATACGCAGTATTTT
>15|TRBV6-1|TRBJ1-1|-|TRBD1
CATTGTGRFPTEAFF
TGTGCCACCACCGGGACAGGGCGCTTCCCCACTGAAGCATTCTTT
>14|TRBV7-2|TRBJ1-6|many|-
CASSSQGYNSPLHF
TGTGCCAGCAGCAGTCAGGGTTACAATTCACCCCTCCACTTT
>15|TRBV7-3|TRBJ2-1|-|-
CASSLSGGAYNEQFF
TGTGCCAGCAGCTTAAGTGGGGGTGCCTACAATGAGCAGTTCTTC
>17|TRBV12-3/TRBV12-4|TRBJ1-5|few|TRBD1
CASSPAGGGGGNQPQHF
TGTGCCAGCAGTCCAGCAGGGGGGGGAGGGGGCAATCAGCCCCAGCATTTT
>17|TRBV11-2|TRBJ1-3|-|-
CASSFSSEAGYGYTIYF
TGTGCCAGCAGCTTCTCGTCGGAAGCGGGGTATGGCTACACCATATATTTT
>15|TRBV7-3|TRBJ2-7|-|TRBD2
CASSPGLARGYEQYF
TGTGCCAGCAGCCCAGGACTAGCGAGAGGCTACGAGCAGTACTTC
>14|TRBV7-3|TRBJ2-1|-|-
CASSTVAEVNEQFF
TGTGCCAGCAGCACTGTAGCGGAAGTCAATGAGCAGTTCTTC
>15|TRBV5-1|TRBJ1-1|large|-
CASSFRVAANTEAFF
TGCGCCAGCAGCTTCCGGGTCGCTGCGAACACTGAAGCTTTCTTT
>14|TRBV7-2|TRBJ2-7|many|-
CASSLWTDTYEQYF
TGTGCCAGCAGCTTGTGGACGGATACCTACGAGCAGTACTTC
>15|TRBV5-1|TRBJ2-3|medium-sized|-
CASSFVRGPTDTQYF
TGCGCCAGCAGCTTTGTGCGGGGCCCCACAGATACGCAGTATTTT
>18|TRBV12-3/TRBV12-4|TRBJ1-3|medium-sized|-
CASSLIRLLKYSGNTIYF
TGTGCCAGCAGTTTGATAAGGTTACTGAAGTACTCTGGAAACACCATATATTTT
>16|TRBV24-1|TRBJ2-3|few|TRBD2
CATSDRGLAGTDTQYF
TGTGCCACCAGTGACCGGGGACTAGCGGGGACAGATACGCAGTATTTT
>14|TRBV27|TRBJ2-1|-|-
CASSLLAGFGEQFF
TGTGCCAGCAGTTTATTGGCCGGGTTCGGTGAGCAGTTCTTC
>16|TRBV6-1|TRBJ1-2|-|TRBD1
CASSEPGQGWDYGYTF
TGTGCCAGCAGTGAACCCGGACAGGGATGGGATTATGGCTACACCTTC